The clone carrying this TCR beta chain has just a few counts. This sample was included in a study of regulatory T cells in long-lasting Graves disease. About the study: It was over 5 years of antithyroid drugs, with positive TSH receptor antibodies, that meant persistent Graves' disease.

The CDR3 totals 15 residues. Unmatched junction bases numbered 8, after V lost 4 bases and J lost 5 bases. Germline lookup yields CDR1 MGHDK and CDR2 SYGVNS. Specified time point: persistent/refractory GD, antithyroid drugs over 5 years with positive TRAb. Making the TCR library involved RNA that had been extracted from PBMCs. According to the study, TCR beta libraries were built with iRepertoire HTBI primers and CDR3-region Arm-PCR. TCRdb reanalysed the multiplex PCR reads using MiXCR and keeps one entry per CDR3 protein. The sample lists 350,000 to 500,000 distinct CDR3 sequences, over 20% occurring once.

The chain couples TRBV25-1 to TRBJ2-5; 9 bases fit TRBD2. This TCR came from a female donor with Graves disease. The specimen comprised peripheral blood mononuclear cells (PBMCs), sampled when the disease was refractory, from a patient treated with antithyroid drugs. The CDR3 DNA reads TGTGCCAGCAGTGTTGGCGGGAGGGCCGTCGAGACCCAGTACTTC. It specifies CASSVGGRAVETQYF.